This T cell receptor (beta chain) originates from a study of breast tumors, draining lymph nodes, adjacent tissues. A word on this clonotype: No antigen is known for it.

Per germline, CDR1 SQVTM and CDR2 ANQGSEA. CDR3 length equals 12 residues. The V and J ends lost 3 bases and 5 bases respectively, with 10 bases between them. TCRdb reprocessed the multiplex PCR reads via MiXCR and lists one record per CDR3 protein. Of more than 12,000 distinct CDR3 sequences in the sample, 45% to 70% were seen once. Points from the study as a whole: Tumors had less TCR diversity than lymph nodes, more than nontumor tissue. Compared with basal-like, luminal-like tumors shared significantly more repertoire with nontumor tissue. Data only fit, rather than demonstrated, lymph node origin of most tumor T cells. The data were judged consistent with most tumor T cells coming from lymph node and expanding in tumor.

The chain joins TRBV29-1 to TRBJ2-5; weak D call: TRBD2 (5 bases). The TCR sequence derives from a female donor with breast cancer. Some clones in this sample may be carry-over from other donors' samples. Sequenced material: tumor-adjacent breast tissue. The CDR3 region is CSVDEGWETQYF. CDR3 DNA: TGCAGCGTTGACGAGGGTTGGGAGACCCAGTACTTC. The variable domain in full, completed from reference TRBV29-1 and TRBJ2-5, reads SAVISQKPSRDICQRGTSLTIQCQVDSQVTMMFWYRQQPGQSLTLIATANQGSEATYESGFVIDKFPISRPNLTFSTLTVSNMSPEDSSIYLCSVDEGWETQYFGPGTRLLVL.